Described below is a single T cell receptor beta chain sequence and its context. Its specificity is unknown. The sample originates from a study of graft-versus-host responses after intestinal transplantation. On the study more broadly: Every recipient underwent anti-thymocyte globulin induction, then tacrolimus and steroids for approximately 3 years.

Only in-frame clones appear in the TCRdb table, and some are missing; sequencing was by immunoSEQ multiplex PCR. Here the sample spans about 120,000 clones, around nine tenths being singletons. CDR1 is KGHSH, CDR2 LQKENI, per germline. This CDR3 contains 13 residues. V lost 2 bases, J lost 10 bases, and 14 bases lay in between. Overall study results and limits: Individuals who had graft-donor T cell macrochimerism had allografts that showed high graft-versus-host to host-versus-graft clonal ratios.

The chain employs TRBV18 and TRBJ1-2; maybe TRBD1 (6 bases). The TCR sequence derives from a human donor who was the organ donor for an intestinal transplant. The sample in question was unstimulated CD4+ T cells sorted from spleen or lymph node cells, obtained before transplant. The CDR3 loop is CASSPDGQRLYTF. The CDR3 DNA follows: TGTGCCAGCTCACCAGACGGACAGCGCCTCTACACCTTC.